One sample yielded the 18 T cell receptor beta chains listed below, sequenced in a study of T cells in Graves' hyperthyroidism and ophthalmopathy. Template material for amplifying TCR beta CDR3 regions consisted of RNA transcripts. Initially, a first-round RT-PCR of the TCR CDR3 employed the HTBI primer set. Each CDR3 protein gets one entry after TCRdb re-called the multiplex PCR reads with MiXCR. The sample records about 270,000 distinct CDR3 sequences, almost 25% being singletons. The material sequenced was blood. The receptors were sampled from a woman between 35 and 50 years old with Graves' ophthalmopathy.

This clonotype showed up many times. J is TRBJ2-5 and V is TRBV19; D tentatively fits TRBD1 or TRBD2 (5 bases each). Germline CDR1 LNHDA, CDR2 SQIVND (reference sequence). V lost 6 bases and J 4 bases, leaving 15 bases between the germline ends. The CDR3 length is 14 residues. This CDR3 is CASRLRDGPETQYF. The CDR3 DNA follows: TGTGCCAGTAGGTTAAGGGACGGCCCAGAGACCCAGTACTTC.

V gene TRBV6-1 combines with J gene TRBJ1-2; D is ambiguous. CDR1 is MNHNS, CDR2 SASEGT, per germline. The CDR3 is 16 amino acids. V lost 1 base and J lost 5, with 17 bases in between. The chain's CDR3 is CASSEVMSRPVYGYTF. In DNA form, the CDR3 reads TGTGCCAGCAGTGAAGTAATGAGTCGGCCAGTTTATGGCTACACCTTC.

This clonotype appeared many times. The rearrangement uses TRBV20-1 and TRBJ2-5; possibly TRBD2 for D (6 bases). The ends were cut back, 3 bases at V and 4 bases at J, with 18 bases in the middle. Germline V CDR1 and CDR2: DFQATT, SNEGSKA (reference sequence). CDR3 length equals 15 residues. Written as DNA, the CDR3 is TGCAGTGCTAGGGGTTCCGGGGAGGCCCGAGAGACCCAGTACTTC. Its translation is CSARGSGEARETQYF.

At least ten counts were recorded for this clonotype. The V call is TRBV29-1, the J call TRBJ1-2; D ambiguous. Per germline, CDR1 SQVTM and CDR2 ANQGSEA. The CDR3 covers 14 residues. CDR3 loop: CRNLMPQQDHGYTF. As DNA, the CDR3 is TGCAGAAACCTAATGCCCCAGCAGGATCACGGCTACACCTTC.

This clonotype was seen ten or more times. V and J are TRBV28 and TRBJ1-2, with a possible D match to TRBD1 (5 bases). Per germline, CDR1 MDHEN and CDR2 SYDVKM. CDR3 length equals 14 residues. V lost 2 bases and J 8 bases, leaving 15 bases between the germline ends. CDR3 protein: CASSLRLGVYGYTF. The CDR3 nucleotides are TGTGCCAGCAGTTTACGTTTAGGGGTGTACGGCTACACCTTC.

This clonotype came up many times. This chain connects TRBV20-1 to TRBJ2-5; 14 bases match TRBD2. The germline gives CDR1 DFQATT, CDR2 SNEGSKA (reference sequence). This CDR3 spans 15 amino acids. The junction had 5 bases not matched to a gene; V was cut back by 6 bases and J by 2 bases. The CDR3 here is CSAPTSGRGQETQYF. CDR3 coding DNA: TGCAGTGCCCCGACTAGCGGGAGGGGTCAAGAGACCCAGTACTTC.

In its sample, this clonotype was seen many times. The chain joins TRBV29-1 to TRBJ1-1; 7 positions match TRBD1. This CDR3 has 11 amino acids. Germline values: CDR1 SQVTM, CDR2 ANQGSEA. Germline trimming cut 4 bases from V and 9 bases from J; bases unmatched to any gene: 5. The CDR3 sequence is CSVAQGPQAFF. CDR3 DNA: TGCAGCGTTGCACAGGGGCCCCAAGCTTTCTTT.

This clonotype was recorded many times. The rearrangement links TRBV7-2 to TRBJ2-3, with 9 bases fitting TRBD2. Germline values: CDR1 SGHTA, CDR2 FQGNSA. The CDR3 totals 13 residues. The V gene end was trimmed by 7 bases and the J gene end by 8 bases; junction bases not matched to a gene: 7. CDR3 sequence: CASTQREAGTQYF. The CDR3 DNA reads TGTGCCAGCACCCAGCGGGAGGCGGGTACGCAGTATTTT.

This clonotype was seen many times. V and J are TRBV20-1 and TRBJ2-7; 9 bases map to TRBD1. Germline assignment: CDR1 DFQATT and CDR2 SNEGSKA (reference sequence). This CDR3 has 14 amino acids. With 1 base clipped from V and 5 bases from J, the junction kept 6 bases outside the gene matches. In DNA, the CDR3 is TGCAGTGCTAGAGGTGGGACAGGGACCCACGAGCAGTACTTC. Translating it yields CSARGGTGTHEQYF.

The CDR3 nucleotides are TGTGCCAGCAGCCCCACAGGGGCGGGAACTGAAGCTTTCTTT. Translation: CASSPTGAGTEAFF. This chain joins TRBV7-9 and TRBJ1-1; 7 nucleotides line up with TRBD1. The CDR3 is 14 amino acids. Germline V CDR1 and CDR2: SEHNR, FQNEAQ (reference sequence). J lost 5 bases, V lost 5 bases, and 8 bases had no gene match.

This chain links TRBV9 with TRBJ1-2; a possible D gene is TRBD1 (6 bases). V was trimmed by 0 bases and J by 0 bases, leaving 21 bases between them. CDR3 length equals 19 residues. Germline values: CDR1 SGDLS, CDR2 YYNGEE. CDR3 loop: CASSVVSAGGHKTNYGYTF. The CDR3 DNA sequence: TGTGCCAGCAGCGTAGTGTCGGCCGGGGGGCACAAAACTAACTATGGCTACACCTTC.

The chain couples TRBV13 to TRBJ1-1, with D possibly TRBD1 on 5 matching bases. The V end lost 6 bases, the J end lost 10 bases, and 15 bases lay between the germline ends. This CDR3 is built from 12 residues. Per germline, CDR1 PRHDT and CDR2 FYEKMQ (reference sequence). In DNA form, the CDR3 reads TGTGCCAGCAGTACCTGGGGGGAACTAGCTTTCTTT. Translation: CASSTWGELAFF.

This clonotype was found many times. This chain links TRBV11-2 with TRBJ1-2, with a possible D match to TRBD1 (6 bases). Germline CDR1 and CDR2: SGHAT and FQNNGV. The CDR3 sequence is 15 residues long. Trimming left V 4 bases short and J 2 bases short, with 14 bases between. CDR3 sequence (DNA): TGTGCCAGCAGCTCTCAGGGGATACTGAACTATGGCTACACCTTC. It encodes CASSSQGILNYGYTF.

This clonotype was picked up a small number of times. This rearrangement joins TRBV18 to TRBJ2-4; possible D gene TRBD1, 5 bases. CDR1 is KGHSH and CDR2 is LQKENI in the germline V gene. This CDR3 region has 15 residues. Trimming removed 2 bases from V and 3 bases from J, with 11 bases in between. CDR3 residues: CASSPGQGGKNIQYF. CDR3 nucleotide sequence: TGTGCCAGCTCACCAGGCCAGGGTGGCAAAAACATTCAGTACTTC.

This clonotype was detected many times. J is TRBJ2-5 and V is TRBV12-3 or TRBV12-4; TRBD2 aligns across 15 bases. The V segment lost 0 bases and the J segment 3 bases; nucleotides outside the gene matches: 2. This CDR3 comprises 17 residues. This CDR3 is CASSLARTSGREETQYF. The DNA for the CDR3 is TGTGCCAGCAGTTTAGCCCGGACTAGCGGGAGGGAAGAGACCCAGTACTTC.

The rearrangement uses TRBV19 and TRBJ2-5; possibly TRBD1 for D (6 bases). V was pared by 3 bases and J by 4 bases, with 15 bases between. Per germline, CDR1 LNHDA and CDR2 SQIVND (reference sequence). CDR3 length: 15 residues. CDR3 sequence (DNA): TGTGCCAGTAGTATTATAGGGACAAAAGGAGAGACCCAGTACTTC. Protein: CASSIIGTKGETQYF.

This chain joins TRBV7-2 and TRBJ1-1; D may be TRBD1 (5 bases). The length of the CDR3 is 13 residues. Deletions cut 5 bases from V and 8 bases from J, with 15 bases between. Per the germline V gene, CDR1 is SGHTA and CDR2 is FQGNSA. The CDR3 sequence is CASSPPVRDEAFF. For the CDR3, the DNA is TGTGCCAGCAGCCCCCCGGTGAGGGACGAAGCTTTCTTT.

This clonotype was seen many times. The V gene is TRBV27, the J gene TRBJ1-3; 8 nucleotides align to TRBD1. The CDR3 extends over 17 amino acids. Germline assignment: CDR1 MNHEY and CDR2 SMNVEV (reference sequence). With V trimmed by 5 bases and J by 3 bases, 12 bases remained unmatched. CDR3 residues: CASSPRVAGGIGNTIYF. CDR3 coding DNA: TGTGCCAGCAGTCCGAGAGTTGCAGGGGGCATTGGAAACACCATATATTTT.